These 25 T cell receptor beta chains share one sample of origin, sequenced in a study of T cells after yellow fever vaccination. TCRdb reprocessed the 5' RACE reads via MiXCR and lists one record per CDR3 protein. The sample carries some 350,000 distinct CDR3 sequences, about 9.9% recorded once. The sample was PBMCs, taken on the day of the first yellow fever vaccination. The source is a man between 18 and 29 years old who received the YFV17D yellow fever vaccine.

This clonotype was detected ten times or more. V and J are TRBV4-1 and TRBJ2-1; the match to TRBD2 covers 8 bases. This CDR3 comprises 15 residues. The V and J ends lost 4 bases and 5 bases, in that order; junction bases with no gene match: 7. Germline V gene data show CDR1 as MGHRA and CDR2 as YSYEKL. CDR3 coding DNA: TGCGCCAGCAGCCCATTCGGGGGGGCCGACAATGAGCAGTTCTTC. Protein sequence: CASSPFGGADNEQFF.

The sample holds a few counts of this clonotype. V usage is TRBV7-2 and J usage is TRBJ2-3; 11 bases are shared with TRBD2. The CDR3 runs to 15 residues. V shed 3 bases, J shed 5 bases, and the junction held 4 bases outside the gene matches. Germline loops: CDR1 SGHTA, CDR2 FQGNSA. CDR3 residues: CASSFLLAGGDTQYF. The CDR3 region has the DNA TGTGCCAGCAGCTTTCTTCTAGCGGGGGGAGATACGCAGTATTTT.

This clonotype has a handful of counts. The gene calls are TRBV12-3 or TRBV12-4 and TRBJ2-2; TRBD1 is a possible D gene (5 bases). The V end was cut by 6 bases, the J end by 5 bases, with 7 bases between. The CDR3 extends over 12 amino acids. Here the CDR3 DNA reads TGTGCCAGCAGGACAGAGACCGGGGAGCTGTTTTTT. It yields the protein CASRTETGELFF.

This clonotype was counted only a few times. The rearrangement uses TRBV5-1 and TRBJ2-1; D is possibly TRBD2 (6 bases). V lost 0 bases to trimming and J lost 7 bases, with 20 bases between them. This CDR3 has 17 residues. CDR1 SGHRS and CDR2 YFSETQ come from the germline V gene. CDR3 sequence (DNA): TGCGCCAGCAGCTTGGTCCTCCTGGGACTCCCCACAAATGAGCAGTTCTTC. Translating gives CASSLVLLGLPTNEQFF. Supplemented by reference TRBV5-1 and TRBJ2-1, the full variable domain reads KAGVTQTPRYLIKTRGQQVTLSCSPISGHRSVSWYQQTPGQGLQFLFEYFSETQRNKGNFPGRFSGRQFSNSRSEMNVSTLELGDSALYLCASSLVLLGLPTNEQFFGPGTRLTVL.

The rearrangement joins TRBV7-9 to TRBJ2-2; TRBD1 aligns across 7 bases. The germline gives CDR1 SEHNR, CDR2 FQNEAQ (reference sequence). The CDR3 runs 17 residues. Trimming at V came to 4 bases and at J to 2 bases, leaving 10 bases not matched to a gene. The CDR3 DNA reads TGTGCCAGCAGCTCGAGCTTGGGACAGTTTAACACCGGGGAGCTGTTTTTT. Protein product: CASSSSLGQFNTGELFF.

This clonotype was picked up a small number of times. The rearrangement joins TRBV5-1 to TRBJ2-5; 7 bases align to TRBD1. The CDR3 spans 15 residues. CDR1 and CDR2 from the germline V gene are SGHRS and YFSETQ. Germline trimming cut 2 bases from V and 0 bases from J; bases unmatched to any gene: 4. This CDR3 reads CASSLQGTYQETQYF. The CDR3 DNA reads TGCGCCAGCAGCTTACAGGGGACGTACCAAGAGACCCAGTACTTC.

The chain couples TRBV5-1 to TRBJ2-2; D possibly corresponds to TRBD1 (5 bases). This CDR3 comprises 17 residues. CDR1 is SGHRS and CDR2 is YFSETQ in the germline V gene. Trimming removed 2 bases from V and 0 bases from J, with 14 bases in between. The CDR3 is CASSFDPPGTNTGELFF. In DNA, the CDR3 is TGCGCCAGCAGCTTCGATCCGCCAGGGACGAACACCGGGGAGCTGTTTTTT.

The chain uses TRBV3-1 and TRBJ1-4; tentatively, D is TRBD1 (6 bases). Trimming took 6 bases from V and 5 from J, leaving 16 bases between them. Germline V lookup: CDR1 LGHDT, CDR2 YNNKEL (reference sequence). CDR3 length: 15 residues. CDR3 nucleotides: TGTGCCAGCAGTCAATATACAGGGTTGAATGAAAAACTGTTTTTT. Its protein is CASSQYTGLNEKLFF.

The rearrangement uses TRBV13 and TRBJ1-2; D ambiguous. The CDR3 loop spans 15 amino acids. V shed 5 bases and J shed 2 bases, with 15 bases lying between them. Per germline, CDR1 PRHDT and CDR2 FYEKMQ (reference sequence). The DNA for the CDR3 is TGTGCCAGCAGCCATACACCGACCGCCAACTATGGCTACACCTTC. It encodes CASSHTPTANYGYTF.

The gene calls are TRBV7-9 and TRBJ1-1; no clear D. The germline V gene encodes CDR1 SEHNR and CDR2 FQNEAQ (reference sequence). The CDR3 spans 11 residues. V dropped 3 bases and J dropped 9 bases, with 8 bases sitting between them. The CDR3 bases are TGTGCCAGCAGCTTTGAACGAAAAGCTTTCTTT. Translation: CASSFERKAFF. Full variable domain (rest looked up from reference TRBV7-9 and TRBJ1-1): DTGVSQNPRHKITKRGQNVTFRCDPISEHNRLYWYRQTLGQGPEFLTYFQNEAQLEKSRLLSDRFSAERPKGSFSTLEIQRTEQGDSAMYLCASSFERKAFFGQGTRLTVV.

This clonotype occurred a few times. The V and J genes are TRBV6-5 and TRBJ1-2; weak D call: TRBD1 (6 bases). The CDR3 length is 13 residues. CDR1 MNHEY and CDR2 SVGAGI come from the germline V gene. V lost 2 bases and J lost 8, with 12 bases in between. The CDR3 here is CASSYERQVGYTF. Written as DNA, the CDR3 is TGTGCCAGCAGTTACGAGAGACAGGTGGGCTACACCTTC.

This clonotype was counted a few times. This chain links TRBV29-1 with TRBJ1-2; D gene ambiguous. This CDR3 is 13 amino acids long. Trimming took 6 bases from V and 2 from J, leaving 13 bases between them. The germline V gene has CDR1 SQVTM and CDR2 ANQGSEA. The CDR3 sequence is CSVSQGGNYGYTF. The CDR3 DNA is TGCAGCGTATCACAAGGAGGAAACTATGGCTACACCTTC.

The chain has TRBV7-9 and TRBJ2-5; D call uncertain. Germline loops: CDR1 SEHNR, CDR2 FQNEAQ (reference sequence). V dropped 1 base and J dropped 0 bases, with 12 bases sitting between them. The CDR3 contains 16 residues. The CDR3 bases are TGTGCCAGCAGCTTAGGGGTTCCCAAGTACCAAGAGACCCAGTACTTC. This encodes CASSLGVPKYQETQYF.

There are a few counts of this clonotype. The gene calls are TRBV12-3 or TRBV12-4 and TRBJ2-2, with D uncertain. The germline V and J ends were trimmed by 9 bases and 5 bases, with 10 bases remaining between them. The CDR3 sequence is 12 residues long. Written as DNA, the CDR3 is TGTGCCAGAACGACAAATACCGGGGAGCTGTTTTTT. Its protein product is CARTTNTGELFF.

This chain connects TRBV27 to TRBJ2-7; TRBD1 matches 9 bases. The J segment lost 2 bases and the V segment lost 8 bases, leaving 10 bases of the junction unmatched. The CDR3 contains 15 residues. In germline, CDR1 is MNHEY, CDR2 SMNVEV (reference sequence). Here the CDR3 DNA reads TGTGCCAGCGAACAAGACGGGACAGGGACCTACGAGCAGTACTTC. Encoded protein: CASEQDGTGTYEQYF.

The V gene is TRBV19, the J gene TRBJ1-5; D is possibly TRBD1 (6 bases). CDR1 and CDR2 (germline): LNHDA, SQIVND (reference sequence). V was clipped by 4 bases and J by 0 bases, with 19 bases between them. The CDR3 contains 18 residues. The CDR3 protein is CASSNSPFGGNSNQPQHF. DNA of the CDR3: TGTGCCAGTAGTAACTCCCCCTTCGGGGGCAATAGCAATCAGCCCCAGCATTTT.

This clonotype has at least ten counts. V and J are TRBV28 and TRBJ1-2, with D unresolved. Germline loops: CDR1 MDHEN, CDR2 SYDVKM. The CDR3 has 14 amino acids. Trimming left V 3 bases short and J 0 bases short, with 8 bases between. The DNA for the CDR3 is TGTGCCAGCAGTTTTTTTTCCGCTAACTATGGCTACACCTTC. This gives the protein CASSFFSANYGYTF.

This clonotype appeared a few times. The CDR3 DNA reads as TGTGCCAGCAGCTTATTGGGCAGCCAAGAGACCCAGTACTTC. This codes for CASSLLGSQETQYF. The V and J genes are TRBV7-9 and TRBJ2-5; D is unresolved. V lost 2 bases and J 1 base, leaving 8 bases between the germline ends. Germline CDR1 SEHNR, CDR2 FQNEAQ (reference sequence). The CDR3 spans 14 residues.

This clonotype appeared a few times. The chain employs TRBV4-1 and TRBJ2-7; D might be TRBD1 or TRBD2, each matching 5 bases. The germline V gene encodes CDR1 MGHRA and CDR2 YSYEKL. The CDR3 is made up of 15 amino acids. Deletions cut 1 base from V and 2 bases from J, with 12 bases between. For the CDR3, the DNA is TGCGCCAGCAGCCAAGTTACAGGAGGCCCCTACGAGCAGTACTTC. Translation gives CASSQVTGGPYEQYF.

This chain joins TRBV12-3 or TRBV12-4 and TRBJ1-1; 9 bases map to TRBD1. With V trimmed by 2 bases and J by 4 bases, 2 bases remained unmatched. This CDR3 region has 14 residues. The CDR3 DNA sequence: TGTGCCAGCAGTTTACAGGACAGGGGCACTGAAGCTTTCTTT. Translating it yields CASSLQDRGTEAFF.

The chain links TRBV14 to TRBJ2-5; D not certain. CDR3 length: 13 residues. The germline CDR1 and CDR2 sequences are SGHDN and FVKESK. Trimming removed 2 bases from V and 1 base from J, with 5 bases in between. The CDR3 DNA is TGTGCCAGCAGCCAAACGATCCAAGAGACCCAGTACTTC. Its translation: CASSQTIQETQYF.

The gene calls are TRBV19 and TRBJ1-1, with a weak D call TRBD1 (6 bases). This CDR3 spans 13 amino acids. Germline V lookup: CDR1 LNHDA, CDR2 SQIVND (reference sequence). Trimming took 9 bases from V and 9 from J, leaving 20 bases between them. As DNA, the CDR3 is TGTGCCAGCGGTATAAGGGGGGGGGTACAAGCTTTCTTT. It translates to CASGIRGGVQAFF.

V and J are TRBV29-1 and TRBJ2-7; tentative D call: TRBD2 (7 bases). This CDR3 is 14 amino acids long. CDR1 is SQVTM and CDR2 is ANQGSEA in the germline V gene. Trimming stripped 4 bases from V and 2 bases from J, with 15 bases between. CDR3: CSVVGGGQTYEQYF. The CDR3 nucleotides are TGCAGCGTTGTTGGGGGGGGACAAACCTACGAGCAGTACTTC.

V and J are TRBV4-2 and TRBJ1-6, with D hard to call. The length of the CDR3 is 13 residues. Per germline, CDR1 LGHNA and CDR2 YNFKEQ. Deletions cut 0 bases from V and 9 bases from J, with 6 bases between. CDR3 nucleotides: TGTGCCAGCAGCCAAGATTTAGGTTCACCCCTCCACTTT. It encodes CASSQDLGSPLHF.

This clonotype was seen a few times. CDR3 sequence (DNA): TGCAGTGCTGAACGGCAGGGGGCTGGGGAGACCCAGTACTTC. Its translation is CSAERQGAGETQYF. V gene TRBV20-1 combines with J gene TRBJ2-5; 8 nucleotides agree with TRBD1. Germline values: CDR1 DFQATT, CDR2 SNEGSKA (reference sequence). With 5 bases clipped from V and 5 bases from J, the junction kept 10 bases outside the gene matches. The CDR3 is made up of 14 amino acids.